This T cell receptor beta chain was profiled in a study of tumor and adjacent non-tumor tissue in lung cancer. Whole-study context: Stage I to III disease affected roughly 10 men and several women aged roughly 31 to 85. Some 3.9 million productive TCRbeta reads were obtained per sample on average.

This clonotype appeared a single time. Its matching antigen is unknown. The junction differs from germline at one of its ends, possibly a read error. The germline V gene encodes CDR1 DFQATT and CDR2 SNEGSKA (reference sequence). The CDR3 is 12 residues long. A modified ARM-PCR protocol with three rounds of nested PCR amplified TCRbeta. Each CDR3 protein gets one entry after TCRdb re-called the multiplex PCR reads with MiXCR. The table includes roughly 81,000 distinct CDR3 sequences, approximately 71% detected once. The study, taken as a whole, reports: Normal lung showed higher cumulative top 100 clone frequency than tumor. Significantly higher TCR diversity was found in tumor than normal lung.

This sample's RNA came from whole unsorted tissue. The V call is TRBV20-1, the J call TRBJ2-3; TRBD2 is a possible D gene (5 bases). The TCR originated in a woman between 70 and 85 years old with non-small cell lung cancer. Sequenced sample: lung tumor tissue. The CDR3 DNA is TGCAGTGCCCTTCCTAGCACAGTTACGCAGTATTTT. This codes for CSALPSTVTQYF.